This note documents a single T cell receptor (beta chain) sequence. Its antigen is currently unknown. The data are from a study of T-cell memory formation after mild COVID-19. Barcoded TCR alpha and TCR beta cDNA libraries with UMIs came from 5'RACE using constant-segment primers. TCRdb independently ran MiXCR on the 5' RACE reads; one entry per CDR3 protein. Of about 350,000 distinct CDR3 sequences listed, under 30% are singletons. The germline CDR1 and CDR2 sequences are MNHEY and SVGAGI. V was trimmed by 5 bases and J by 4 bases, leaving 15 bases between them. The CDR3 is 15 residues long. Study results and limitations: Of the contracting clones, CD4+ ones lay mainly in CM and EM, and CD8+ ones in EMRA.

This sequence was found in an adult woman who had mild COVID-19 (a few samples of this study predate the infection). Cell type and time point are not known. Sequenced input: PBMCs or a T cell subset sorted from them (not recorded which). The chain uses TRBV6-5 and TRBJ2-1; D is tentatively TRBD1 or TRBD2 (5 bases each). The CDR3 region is CASSLRDAPYNEQFF. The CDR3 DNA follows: TGTGCCAGCAGTCTCCGGGACGCTCCTTACAATGAGCAGTTCTTC.